Described below is a single T cell receptor (beta chain) sequence and its context. The target antigen is unknown. The data stem from a study of cytomegalovirus exposure and HLA in healthy donors. Study-wide points: A missense variant in DCLRE1C was later tied to TCR beta V- and J-gene trimming.

PCR was performed using 60 Vbeta and 13 Jbeta primers. TCRdb's table, derived via immunoSEQ multiplex PCR, lists solely in-frame clones and lacks some. Of under 200,000 clones in the sample, around 77% were seen once. V shed 2 bases and J 0 bases; nucleotides not matched to a gene: 3. The CDR3 sequence is 15 residues long. CDR1 is MDHEN and CDR2 is SYDVKM in the germline V gene. The rearrangement links TRBV28 to TRBJ2-7; 8 nucleotides line up with TRBD2. The specimen was PBMCs. The receptor's source is a man in his sixties in good health and CMV-seronegative. CDR3: CASSLMRGASYEQYF. CDR3 DNA sequence: TGTGCCAGCAGTTTAATGCGGGGGGCCTCCTACGAGCAGTACTTC.